A single sample is the source of the 13 T cell receptor beta chains below, sequenced in a study of cytomegalovirus exposure and HLA in healthy donors. The PCR contained 60 Vbeta and 13 Jbeta primers. Here immunoSEQ multiplex PCR was the method, and the copy in TCRdb shows in-frame clones only, minus some. The sample holds approximately 38,000 clones, 60% to 70% seen once. Sequencing was performed on PBMCs. The receptor source for this set is a man between 50 and 59 years old in good health and CMV-seropositive.

The chain joins TRBV11-2 to TRBJ1-6; D is uncertain. The CDR3 is 13 amino acids. Germline CDR1 and CDR2: SGHAT and FQNNGV. V gave up 1 base and J gave up 12 bases, with 10 bases separating them. DNA of the CDR3: TGTGCCAGCAGCTTAGGGCGGATTGAACCCCTCCACTTT. Translating gives CASSLGRIEPLHF.

This sequence joins TRBV6-1 and TRBJ1-3; D perhaps matches TRBD1 (6 bases). Trimming left V 3 bases short and J 0 bases short, with 9 bases between. Germline values: CDR1 MNHNS, CDR2 SASEGT. The CDR3 totals 15 residues. As DNA, the CDR3 is TGTGCCAGCAGTGAGGGGACACGCTCTGGAAACACCATATATTTT. Its translation is CASSEGTRSGNTIYF.

The chain uses TRBV4-2 and TRBJ2-5; TRBD1 agrees at 7 bases. The J call is doubtful: the DNA matches TRBJ2-7 better. Germline V gene lookup returns CDR1 LGHNA and CDR2 YNFKEQ. CDR3 length: 15 amino acids. The CDR3 nucleotides are TGTGCCAGCAGCCAAGGGCTAACAGGGGAGTACGAGCAGTACTTC. This translates into CASSQGLTGEYEQYF.

This chain links TRBV4-3 with TRBJ2-7; the match to TRBD2 covers 8 bases. The CDR3 covers 15 residues. The germline V gene encodes CDR1 LGHNA and CDR2 YSLEER. Trimming took 1 base from V and 1 from J; bases not matched to a gene: 3. This CDR3 reads CASSQAGGSSYEQYF. The DNA of the CDR3 is TGCGCCAGCAGCCAAGCGGGGGGGTCTTCCTACGAGCAGTACTTC.

This clone was detected only a few times. The rearrangement uses TRBV6-7 and TRBJ2-7; 8 bases line up with TRBD1. TRBV6-7 carries the ORF label, with uncertain function. This CDR3 is built from 14 residues. With V trimmed by 5 bases and J by 1 base, 4 bases remained unmatched. As DNA, the CDR3 is TGTGCCAGCAGTCCCGGGACAGGATCCTACGAGCAGTACTTC. Translating it yields CASSPGTGSYEQYF.

The gene calls are TRBV29-1 and TRBJ2-3; 10 bases fit TRBD1. This CDR3 has 15 residues. V was pared by 7 bases and J by 3 bases, with 10 bases of the junction left unmatched. CDR1 is SQVTM and CDR2 is ANQGSEA in the germline V gene. CDR3 residues: CSDSAGTGVTDTQYF. CDR3 DNA sequence: TGCAGCGATTCCGCCGGGACAGGGGTAACAGATACGCAGTATTTT.

J is TRBJ1-1 and V is TRBV6-5; 7 bases are shared with TRBD1. V lost 5 bases and J lost 4; bases outside the gene matches: 10. The germline gives CDR1 MNHEY, CDR2 SVGAGI. The CDR3 spans 15 residues. The CDR3, as DNA: TGTGCCAGCAGTCACACCCAGGGGGGCGGCACTGAAGCTTTCTTT. Its translation is CASSHTQGGGTEAFF.

This chain connects TRBV27 to TRBJ2-7, with D possibly TRBD1 on 6 matching bases. The germline CDR1 and CDR2 sequences are MNHEY and SMNVEV (reference sequence). V lost 2 bases and J lost 4, with 12 bases in between. The length of the CDR3 is 14 residues. The CDR3 loop is CASSLIRGPYEQYF. CDR3 nucleotide sequence: TGTGCCAGCAGTTTAATCAGGGGACCTTACGAGCAGTACTTC.

This clone was detected only once. The chain recombines TRBV7-2 with TRBJ1-2; D may be TRBD1 (6 bases). The CDR3 spans 13 residues. V lost 10 bases to trimming and J lost 2 bases, with 14 bases between them. Germline V gene data show CDR1 as SGHTA and CDR2 as FQGNSA. The CDR3 region has the DNA TGTGCCATCGCATGGGGGCCCAACTATGGCTACACCTTC. The encoded protein is CAIAWGPNYGYTF. Variable domain in full (rest from reference TRBV7-2 and TRBJ1-2): GAGVSQSPSNKVTEKGKDVELRCDPISGHTALYWYRQSLGQGLEFLIYFQGNSAPDKSGLPSDRFSAERTGGSVSTLTIQRTQQEDSAVYLCAIAWGPNYGYTFGSGTRLTVV.

This rearrangement joins TRBV7-9 to TRBJ2-3, with D tentatively TRBD2 (5 bases). The CDR3 contains 14 residues. Germline lookup yields CDR1 SEHNR and CDR2 FQNEAQ (reference sequence). V was shortened by 1 base and J by 2 bases, with 7 bases between the two germline ends. DNA for the CDR3: TGTGCCAGCAGCTTAGGGACTGACACAGATACGCAGTATTTT. Translating it yields CASSLGTDTDTQYF. The full variable domain, with the rest looked up from reference TRBV7-9 and TRBJ2-3, is DTGVSQNPRHKITKRGQNVTFRCDPISEHNRLYWYRQTLGQGPEFLTYFQNEAQLEKSRLLSDRFSAERPKGSFSTLEIQRTEQGDSAMYLCASSLGTDTDTQYFGPGTRLTVL.

For the CDR3, the DNA is TGTGCCAGCAGCTTAGCTGCCGGCTCCTACGAGCAGTACTTC. It yields the protein CASSLAAGSYEQYF. The V gene is TRBV11-2, the J gene TRBJ2-7, with D unresolved. This CDR3 contains 14 residues. Trimming stripped 1 base from V and 0 bases from J, with 7 bases between. Germline lookup yields CDR1 SGHAT and CDR2 FQNNGV.

This rearrangement joins TRBV2 to TRBJ2-7; TRBD2 matches 7 bases. V lost 5 bases, J lost 0 bases, and 7 bases stayed unmatched. In germline, CDR1 is SNHLY, CDR2 FYNNEI. The CDR3 is 15 residues long. The CDR3 loop is CASSSLGGSSYEQYF. The CDR3 nucleotides are TGTGCCAGCAGTTCCCTCGGGGGGAGCTCCTACGAGCAGTACTTC. Full variable domain (outside the CDR3, taken from reference TRBV2 and TRBJ2-7): EPEVTQTPSHQVTQMGQEVILRCVPISNHLYFYWYRQILGQKVEFLVSFYNNEISEKSEIFDDQFSVERPDGSNFTLKIRSTKLEDSAMYFCASSSLGGSSYEQYFGPGTRLTVT.

The chain combines TRBV6-5 with TRBJ2-3, with unresolved D. The CDR3 spans 13 residues. V shed 10 bases and J shed 5 bases, with 16 bases lying between them. Germline values: CDR1 MNHEY, CDR2 SVGAGI. The CDR3 bases are TGTGCCACCAGACGCCCGGTTGGAGATACGCAGTATTTT. This sequence encodes CATRRPVGDTQYF.